The clone carrying this TCR beta chain was detected only once. Its antigen is currently unknown. This entry belongs to a study of cytomegalovirus exposure and HLA in healthy donors. Broader study findings: Cytomegalovirus association was listed for approximately 150 TCR beta chains. A later analysis associated some 18,000 TCR beta sequences with HLA alleles at a 0.05 false discovery rate. Links to common viral pathogens appeared, in a later analysis, for several of the most significant clusters.

CDR1 is SGHRS and CDR2 is YFSETQ in the germline V gene. V lost 5 bases to trimming and J lost 5 bases; unmatched junction nucleotides: 8. The CDR3 length is 14 residues. The PCR employed 60 Vbeta primers together with 13 Jbeta primers. The data were produced by immunoSEQ multiplex PCR, yet TCRdb's version contains in-frame clones alone and is incomplete. In the table there are more than 200,000 clones, approximately 70% of which are singletons. Sequenced sample: PBMCs. The chain uses TRBV5-1 and TRBJ1-1; 8 nucleotides match TRBD1. The source of this sequence is a man aged 40-49 years in good health and CMV-seropositive. The CDR3 loop reads CASRYQGAGTEAFF. In DNA form, the CDR3 reads TGCGCCAGCAGATATCAGGGGGCAGGGACTGAAGCTTTCTTT.